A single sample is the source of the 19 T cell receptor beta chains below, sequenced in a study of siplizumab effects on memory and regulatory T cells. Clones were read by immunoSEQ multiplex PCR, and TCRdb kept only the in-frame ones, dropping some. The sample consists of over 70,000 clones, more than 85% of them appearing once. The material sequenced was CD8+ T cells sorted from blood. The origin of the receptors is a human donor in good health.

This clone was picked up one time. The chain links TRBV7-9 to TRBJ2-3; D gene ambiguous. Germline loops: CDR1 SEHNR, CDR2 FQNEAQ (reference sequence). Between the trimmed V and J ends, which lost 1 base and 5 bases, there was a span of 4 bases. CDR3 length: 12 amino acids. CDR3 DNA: TGTGCCAGCAGCTTAGGTAGAGATACGCAGTATTTT. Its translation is CASSLGRDTQYF.

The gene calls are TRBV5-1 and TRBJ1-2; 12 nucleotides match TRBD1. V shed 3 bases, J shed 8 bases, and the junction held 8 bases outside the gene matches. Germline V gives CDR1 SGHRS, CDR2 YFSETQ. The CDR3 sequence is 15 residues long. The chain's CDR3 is CASSWGTGGQLGYTF. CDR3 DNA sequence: TGCGCCAGCAGCTGGGGGACAGGGGGCCAGTTGGGCTACACCTTC.

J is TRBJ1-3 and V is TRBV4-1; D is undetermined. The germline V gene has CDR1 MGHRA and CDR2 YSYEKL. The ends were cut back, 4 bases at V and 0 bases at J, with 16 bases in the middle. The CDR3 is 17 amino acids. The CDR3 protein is CASSLLPQENSGNTIYF. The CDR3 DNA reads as TGCGCCAGCAGCCTCCTCCCTCAGGAGAACTCTGGAAACACCATATATTTT.

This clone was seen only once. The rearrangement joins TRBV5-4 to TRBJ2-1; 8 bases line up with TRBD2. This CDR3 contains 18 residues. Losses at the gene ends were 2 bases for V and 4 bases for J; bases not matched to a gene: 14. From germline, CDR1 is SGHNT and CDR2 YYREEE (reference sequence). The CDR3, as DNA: TGTGCCAGCAGCTTTACTACCCGGGCTAGCGGGTATTACAATGAGCAGTTCTTC. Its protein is CASSFTTRASGYYNEQFF.

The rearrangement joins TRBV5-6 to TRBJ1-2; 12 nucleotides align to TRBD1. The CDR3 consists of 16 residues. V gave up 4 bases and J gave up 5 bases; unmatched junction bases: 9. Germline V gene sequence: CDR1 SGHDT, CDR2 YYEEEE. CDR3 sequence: CASSPTGTGGSYGYTF. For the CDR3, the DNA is TGTGCCAGCAGCCCGACCGGGACAGGGGGCAGTTATGGCTACACCTTC.

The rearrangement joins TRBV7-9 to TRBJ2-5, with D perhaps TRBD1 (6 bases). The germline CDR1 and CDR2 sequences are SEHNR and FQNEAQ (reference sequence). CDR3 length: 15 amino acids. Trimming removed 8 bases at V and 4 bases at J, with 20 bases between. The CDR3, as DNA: TGTGCCAGCCTCGGTCCCCAGGGGTTTTCAGAGACCCAGTACTTC. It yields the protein CASLGPQGFSETQYF.

The CDR3 DNA reads TGTGCCAGCAGCCTCCAGGGTCTCGGCCACGAGCAGTACTTC. This gives the protein CASSLQGLGHEQYF. The chain carries TRBV7-8 and TRBJ2-7, with D possibly TRBD1 on 5 matching bases. The CDR3 sequence is 14 residues long. CDR1 SGHVS and CDR2 FQNEAQ come from the germline V gene. V dropped 5 bases and J dropped 5 bases, with 16 bases sitting between them.

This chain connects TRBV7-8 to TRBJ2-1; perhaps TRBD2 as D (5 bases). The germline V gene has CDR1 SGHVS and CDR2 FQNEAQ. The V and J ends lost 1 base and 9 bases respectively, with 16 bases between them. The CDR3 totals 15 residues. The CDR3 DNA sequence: TGTGCCAGCAGCTTAGAGTTCACTAGTCTTGGTGAGCAGTTCTTC. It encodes CASSLEFTSLGEQFF.

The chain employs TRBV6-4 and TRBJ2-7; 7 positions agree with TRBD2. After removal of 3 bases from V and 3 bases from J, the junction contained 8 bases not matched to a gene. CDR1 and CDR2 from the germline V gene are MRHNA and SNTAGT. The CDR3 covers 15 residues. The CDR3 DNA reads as TGTGCCAGCAGTGAGTGGGCGGGAGAGCTCTACGAGCAGTACTTC. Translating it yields CASSEWAGELYEQYF.

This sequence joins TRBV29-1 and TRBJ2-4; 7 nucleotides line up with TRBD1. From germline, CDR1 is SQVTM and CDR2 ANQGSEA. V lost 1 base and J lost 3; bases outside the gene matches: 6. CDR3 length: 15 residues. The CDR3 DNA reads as TGCAGCGTTGAAGCGACAGGGCGCGGCAAAAACATTCAGTACTTC. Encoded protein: CSVEATGRGKNIQYF.

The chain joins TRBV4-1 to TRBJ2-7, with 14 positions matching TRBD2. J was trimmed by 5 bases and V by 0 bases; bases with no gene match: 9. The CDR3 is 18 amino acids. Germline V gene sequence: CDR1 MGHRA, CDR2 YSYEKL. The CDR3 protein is CASSQDRGRLAGGNEQYF. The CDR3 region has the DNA TGCGCCAGCAGCCAAGATCGGGGGCGACTAGCGGGAGGGAACGAGCAGTACTTC.

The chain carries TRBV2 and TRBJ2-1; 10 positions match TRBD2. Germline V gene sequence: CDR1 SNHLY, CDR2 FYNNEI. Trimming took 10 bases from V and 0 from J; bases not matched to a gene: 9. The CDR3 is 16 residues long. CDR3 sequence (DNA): TGTGCCACCCAGACTAGCGGGCTTAGCTCCTACAATGAGCAGTTCTTC. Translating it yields CATQTSGLSSYNEQFF.

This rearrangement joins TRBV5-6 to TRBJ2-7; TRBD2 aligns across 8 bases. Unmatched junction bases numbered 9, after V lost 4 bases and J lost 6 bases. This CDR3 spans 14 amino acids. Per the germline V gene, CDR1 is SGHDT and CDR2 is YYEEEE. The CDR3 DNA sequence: TGTGCCAGCAGCCTCGGGATTAGCGGGATCGAGCAGTACTTC. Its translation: CASSLGISGIEQYF. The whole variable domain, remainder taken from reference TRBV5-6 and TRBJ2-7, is DAGVTQSPTHLIKTRGQQVTLRCSPKSGHDTVSWYQQALGQGPQFIFQYYEEEERQRGNFPDRFSGHQFPNYSSELNVNALLLGDSALYLCASSLGISGIEQYFGPGTRLTVT.

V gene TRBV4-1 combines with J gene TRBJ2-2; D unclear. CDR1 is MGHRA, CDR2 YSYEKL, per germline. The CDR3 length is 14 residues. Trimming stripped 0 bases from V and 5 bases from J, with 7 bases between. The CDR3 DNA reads TGCGCCAGCAGCCAAGAGTTGGCAACCGGGGAGCTGTTTTTT. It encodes CASSQELATGELFF.

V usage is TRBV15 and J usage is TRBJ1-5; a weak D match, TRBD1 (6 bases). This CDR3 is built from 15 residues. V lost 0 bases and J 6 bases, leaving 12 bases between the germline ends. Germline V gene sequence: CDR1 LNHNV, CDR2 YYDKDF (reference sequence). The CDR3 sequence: CATSRDFGGGQPQHF. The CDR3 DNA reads TGTGCCACCAGCAGAGATTTCGGGGGCGGTCAGCCCCAGCATTTT. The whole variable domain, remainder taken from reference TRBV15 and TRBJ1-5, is DAMVIQNPRYQVTQFGKPVTLSCSQTLNHNVMYWYQQKSSQAPKLLFHYYDKDFNNEADTPDNFQSRRPNTSFCFLDIRSPGLGDTAMYLCATSRDFGGGQPQHFGDGTRLSIL.

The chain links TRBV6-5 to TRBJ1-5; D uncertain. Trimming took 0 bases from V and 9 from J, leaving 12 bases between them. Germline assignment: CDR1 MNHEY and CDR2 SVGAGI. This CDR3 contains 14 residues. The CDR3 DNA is TGTGCCAGCAGTTACTCCGAGGGCCGGGGGCCCCAGCATTTT. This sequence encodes CASSYSEGRGPQHF.

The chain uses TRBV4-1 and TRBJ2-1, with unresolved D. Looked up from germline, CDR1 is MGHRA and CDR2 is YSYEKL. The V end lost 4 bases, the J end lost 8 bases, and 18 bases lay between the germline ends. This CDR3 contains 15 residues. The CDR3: CASSPLGVALDEQFF. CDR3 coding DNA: TGCGCCAGCAGCCCTCTTGGAGTCGCCCTGGATGAGCAGTTCTTC.

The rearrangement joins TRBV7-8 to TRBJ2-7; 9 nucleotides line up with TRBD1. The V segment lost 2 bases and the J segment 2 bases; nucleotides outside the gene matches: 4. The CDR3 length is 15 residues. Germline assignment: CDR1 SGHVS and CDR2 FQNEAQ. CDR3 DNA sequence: TGTGCCAGCAGCTTATCCGGGACAGGGACCTACGAGCAGTACTTC. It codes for CASSLSGTGTYEQYF.

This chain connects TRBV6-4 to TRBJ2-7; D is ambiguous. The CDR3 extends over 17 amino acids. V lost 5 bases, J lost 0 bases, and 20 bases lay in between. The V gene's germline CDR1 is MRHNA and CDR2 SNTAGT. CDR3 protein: CASSLKGRQDISYEQYF. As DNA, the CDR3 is TGTGCCAGCAGTCTTAAAGGTCGTCAGGATATCTCCTACGAGCAGTACTTC.